This T cell receptor (beta chain) was sequenced for a study of blood T cell repertoires in COVID-19. Original methodology: Amplification of reference gene primers provided the estimated nucleated cell counts. Sequencing was performed with immunoSEQ multiplex PCR; in TCRdb, only in-frame clones are kept and a portion is missing. The D gene and trimming were derived from the DNA, and the V and J assignments and clone size from that table. The sample comprises about 150,000 clones, 84% of which are singletons, and 2.5% to 3% rests with the top ten. Per the germline V gene, CDR1 is SGHRS and CDR2 is YFSETQ. This CDR3 has 13 amino acids. Trimming pared 0 bases from V and 4 bases from J, leaving 4 bases between. The Seattle patients, enrolled during active infection, were followed longitudinally.

The chain uses TRBV5-1 and TRBJ2-2; no definite D call. The clonotype was recovered from a woman aged 80 or older with COVID-19, enrolled during active disease. Sequencing input: peripheral blood. CDR3: CASSLAVTGELFF. The DNA for the CDR3 is TGCGCCAGCAGCTTGGCCGTCACCGGGGAGCTGTTTTTT.